This entry lists 29 T cell receptor beta chains sequenced from one sample in a study of OX40 agonist ivuxolimab in advanced cancers. The assay was immunoSEQ multiplex PCR, and TCRdb's table has in-frame clones only and misses some. Here the sample spans approximately 61,000 clones, approximately 91% being singletons. Sequencing used CD4+ or CD8+ T cells sorted from blood, obtained in a trial of the OX40 agonist ivuxolimab. All receptors come from an adult with an advanced solid tumor such as melanoma, head and neck, liver or kidney cancer.

J is TRBJ2-7 and V is TRBV6-5; no clear D gene. The V end was cut by 5 bases, the J end by 3 bases, with 14 bases between. The CDR3 loop spans 14 amino acids. Per germline, CDR1 MNHEY and CDR2 SVGAGI. CDR3 in DNA: TGTGCCAGCAGTGCCTACATTGGAGACTACGAGCAGTACTTC. The encoded protein is CASSAYIGDYEQYF.

V and J are TRBV19 and TRBJ1-2; no firm D call. This CDR3 is 16 amino acids long. Trimming stripped 1 base from V and 0 bases from J, with 12 bases between. In germline, CDR1 is LNHDA, CDR2 SQIVND (reference sequence). Written as DNA, the CDR3 is TGTGCCAGTAGTATAGTTTATGAGACAACTAACTATGGCTACACCTTC. Protein sequence: CASSIVYETTNYGYTF.

The CDR3 nucleotides read TGTGCCAGCAGCTTCTCCAGGGACGGCACTGAAGCTTTCTTT. This encodes CASSFSRDGTEAFF. The J gene is TRBJ1-1, the V gene TRBV7-3; D possibly corresponds to TRBD1 (5 bases). CDR3 length equals 14 residues. The germline V gene encodes CDR1 SGHTA and CDR2 FQGTGA. V lost 3 bases, J lost 4 bases, and 12 bases lay in between.

Within the sample, this clone is medium-sized. As DNA, the CDR3 is TGTGCCAGCAGGGAACAGGGGGCGGCGGGCTACACCTTC. Translated, it gives CASREQGAAGYTF. The V call is TRBV6-5, the J call TRBJ1-2; 9 positions match TRBD1. Germline CDR1 MNHEY, CDR2 SVGAGI. The CDR3 consists of 13 residues. The V gene end was trimmed by 6 bases and the J gene end by 8 bases; junction bases not matched to a gene: 7.

The V call is TRBV9, the J call TRBJ2-1; 10 bases map to TRBD2. Germline trimming cut 3 bases from V and 6 bases from J; bases unmatched to any gene: 9. Germline V gene data show CDR1 as SGDLS and CDR2 as YYNGEE. The CDR3 has 16 residues. This CDR3 is CASSGSGGARGNEQFF. CDR3 DNA: TGTGCCAGCAGCGGAAGCGGGGGGGCCAGGGGCAATGAGCAGTTCTTC.

The V call is TRBV19, the J call TRBJ2-6, with a tentative D call TRBD1 (5 bases). Germline CDR1 LNHDA, CDR2 SQIVND (reference sequence). V was cut by 5 bases and J by 5 bases, with 19 bases left in between. This CDR3 region has 17 residues. The CDR3 DNA reads TGTGCCAGTAGTTTGGTTCGGACACAAAGTCGGGCCAACGTCCTGACTTTC. Protein sequence: CASSLVRTQSRANVLTF. Variable domain in full (rest from reference TRBV19 and TRBJ2-6): DGGITQSPKYLFRKEGQNVTLSCEQNLNHDAMYWYRQDPGQGLRLIYYSQIVNDFQKGDIAEGYSVSREKKESFPLTVTSAQKNPTAFYLCASSLVRTQSRANVLTFGAGSRLTVL.

The chain carries TRBV6-1 and TRBJ2-5; the D is unclear. Germline V gene lookup returns CDR1 MNHNS and CDR2 SASEGT. The CDR3 is 14 amino acids. V gave up 3 bases and J gave up 2 bases, with 10 bases separating them. The CDR3 region has the DNA TGTGCCAGCAGTGATTGGGCCTTACAAGAGACCCAGTACTTC. Translating gives CASSDWALQETQYF.

The chain couples TRBV9 to TRBJ1-1, with 9 bases matching TRBD1. With 4 bases clipped from V and 2 bases from J, the junction kept 9 bases outside the gene matches. The CDR3 has 16 residues. Germline V gene data show CDR1 as SGDLS and CDR2 as YYNGEE. The CDR3: CASSPTGGTINTEAFF. In nucleotides, the CDR3 is TGTGCCAGCAGCCCGACAGGGGGGACGATCAACACTGAAGCTTTCTTT.

V gene TRBV5-1 combines with J gene TRBJ2-7; TRBD2 matches 8 bases. This CDR3 region has 13 residues. After removal of 4 bases from V and 3 bases from J, the junction contained 3 bases not matched to a gene. CDR1 is SGHRS and CDR2 is YFSETQ in the germline V gene. CDR3 coding DNA: TGCGCCAGCAGCGAGGGACTAGGCTACGAGCAGTACTTC. This translates into CASSEGLGYEQYF. Together with reference TRBV5-1 and TRBJ2-7, the CDR3 gives the full variable domain: KAGVTQTPRYLIKTRGQQVTLSCSPISGHRSVSWYQQTPGQGLQFLFEYFSETQRNKGNFPGRFSGRQFSNSRSEMNVSTLELGDSALYLCASSEGLGYEQYFGPGTRLTVT.

The table lists this clone with a count of one. This chain uses TRBV19 with TRBJ1-5; 9 bases map to TRBD1. Germline V gene sequence: CDR1 LNHDA, CDR2 SQIVND (reference sequence). V was clipped by 9 bases and J by 6 bases; unmatched bases: 9. The CDR3 sequence is 14 residues long. CDR3 nucleotides: TGTGCCAGCGGGCGGACAGGGGAAGGTCAGCCCCAGCATTTT. Its translation is CASGRTGEGQPQHF. The entire variable domain, with the rest obtained from reference TRBV19 and TRBJ1-5, is as follows: DGGITQSPKYLFRKEGQNVTLSCEQNLNHDAMYWYRQDPGQGLRLIYYSQIVNDFQKGDIAEGYSVSREKKESFPLTVTSAQKNPTAFYLCASGRTGEGQPQHFGDGTRLSIL.

This rearrangement joins TRBV19 to TRBJ1-1; D is unresolved. Looked up from germline, CDR1 is LNHDA and CDR2 is SQIVND (reference sequence). Trimming took off 1 base at V and 5 bases at J, with 14 bases between the two ends. CDR3 length: 15 residues. The CDR3 loop is CASSIAALMRTEAFF. CDR3 sequence (DNA): TGTGCCAGTAGTATAGCGGCGCTGATGAGGACTGAAGCTTTCTTT.

The chain recombines TRBV6-1 with TRBJ1-2; D unclear. V lost 2 bases and J lost 5, with 9 bases in between. There are 13 residues in the CDR3. Germline V gene data show CDR1 as MNHNS and CDR2 as SASEGT. The CDR3, as DNA: TGTGCCAGCAGTGAATCCCTCAGATATGGCTACACCTTC. It specifies CASSESLRYGYTF.

The chain combines TRBV5-8 with TRBJ2-5, with 9 bases matching TRBD1. The ends lost 4 bases at V and 4 bases at J; junction bases unmatched: 8. From germline, CDR1 is SGHTS and CDR2 YDEGEE. The CDR3 is made up of 15 amino acids. The CDR3 bases are TGTGCCAGCAGCCCGGGACAGGGTATTAGAGAGACCCAGTACTTC. It is translated as CASSPGQGIRETQYF. Full variable domain (outside the CDR3, taken from reference TRBV5-8 and TRBJ2-5): EAGVTQSPTHLIKTRGQQATLRCSPISGHTSVYWYQQALGLGLQFLLWYDEGEERNRGNFPPRFSGRQFPNYSSELNVNALELEDSALYLCASSPGQGIRETQYFGPGTRLLVL.

CDR3 nucleotides: TGTGCCAGTATAGACTCCCGAGGGGGTTCCGGGGAGCTGTTTTTT. This translates into CASIDSRGGSGELFF. The chain links TRBV19 to TRBJ2-2; TRBD1 might be the D (6 bases). CDR1 is LNHDA and CDR2 is SQIVND in the germline V gene (reference sequence). The CDR3 is 15 residues long. Trimming left V 7 bases short and J 6 bases short, with 18 bases between.

V gene TRBV4-3 combines with J gene TRBJ1-4; D is unclear. The CDR3 sequence is 15 residues long. Germline V lookup: CDR1 LGHNA, CDR2 YSLEER. V lost 0 bases and J lost 1, with 6 bases in between. CDR3 coding DNA: TGCGCCAGCAGCCAAGACATCCAAACTAATGAAAAACTGTTTTTT. The encoded protein is CASSQDIQTNEKLFF.

The genes are TRBV19 and TRBJ1-5; a possible D gene is TRBD1 (5 bases). V gave up 0 bases and J gave up 2 bases, with 8 bases separating them. In germline, CDR1 is LNHDA, CDR2 SQIVND (reference sequence). This CDR3 has 15 residues. CDR3 nucleotides: TGTGCCAGTAGTATAGAGGCGGGACGCAATCAGCCCCAGCATTTT. Translated, it gives CASSIEAGRNQPQHF.

The chain recombines TRBV2 with TRBJ2-7; 7 nucleotides align to TRBD2. This CDR3 region has 14 residues. Germline trimming cut 4 bases from V and 3 bases from J; bases unmatched to any gene: 6. Germline V lookup: CDR1 SNHLY, CDR2 FYNNEI. This chain's CDR3 is CASSGLAVNYEQYF. DNA for the CDR3: TGTGCCAGCAGTGGACTAGCTGTCAACTACGAGCAGTACTTC. Based on the CDR3 plus reference TRBV2 and TRBJ2-7, the full variable domain is EPEVTQTPSHQVTQMGQEVILRCVPISNHLYFYWYRQILGQKVEFLVSFYNNEISEKSEIFDDQFSVERPDGSNFTLKIRSTKLEDSAMYFCASSGLAVNYEQYFGPGTRLTVT.

V usage is TRBV5-4 and J usage is TRBJ1-2, with a possible D match to TRBD1 (5 bases). This CDR3 is 15 amino acids long. CDR1 and CDR2 (germline): SGHNT, YYREEE (reference sequence). Trimming removed 2 bases from V and 8 bases from J, with 19 bases in between. The CDR3 sequence: CASSLGVDTIGGYTF. CDR3 nucleotide sequence: TGTGCCAGCAGCTTAGGGGTGGACACTATCGGCGGCTACACCTTC.

A single count supports this clone. The V gene is TRBV28, the J gene TRBJ1-2; D not resolved. Trimming left V 5 bases short and J 3 bases short, with 7 bases between. The CDR3 has 12 residues. The germline V gene encodes CDR1 MDHEN and CDR2 SYDVKM. CDR3 sequence (DNA): TGTGCCAGCAGTCCGCCCCACTATGGCTACACCTTC. This sequence encodes CASSPPHYGYTF.

This chain connects TRBV5-5 to TRBJ1-2; D ambiguous. Trimming left V 0 bases short and J 0 bases short, with 6 bases between. CDR1 and CDR2 (germline): SGHKS, YYEKEE (reference sequence). CDR3 length equals 14 residues. The CDR3 region is CASSLDGTNYGYTF. CDR3 coding DNA: TGTGCCAGCAGCTTGGACGGCACTAACTATGGCTACACCTTC.

This clone has a handful of counts. V gene TRBV6-5 combines with J gene TRBJ1-1; no reliable D call. The ends were cut back, 1 base at V and 1 base at J, with 4 bases in the middle. CDR3 length: 13 amino acids. Germline assignment: CDR1 MNHEY and CDR2 SVGAGI. The CDR3 sequence is CASSYWGNTEAFF. DNA for the CDR3: TGTGCCAGCAGTTACTGGGGGAACACTGAAGCTTTCTTT.

V gene TRBV5-6 combines with J gene TRBJ2-3; 13 bases map to TRBD2. There are 18 residues in the CDR3. Germline V gene sequence: CDR1 SGHDT, CDR2 YYEEEE. After removal of 4 bases from V and 4 bases from J, the junction contained 12 bases not matched to a gene. The CDR3 loop is CASSRKWTSGRWADTQYF. CDR3 nucleotide sequence: TGTGCCAGCAGCCGAAAATGGACTAGCGGGAGATGGGCAGATACGCAGTATTTT.

This clone appeared once. V and J are TRBV28 and TRBJ1-5; tentatively, D is TRBD1 (5 bases). V was cut by 7 bases and J by 5 bases, with 18 bases left in between. This CDR3 is 15 amino acids long. Per the germline V gene, CDR1 is MDHEN and CDR2 is SYDVKM. The CDR3 is CASNTGEGLHQPQHF. CDR3 coding DNA: TGTGCCAGCAATACGGGAGAGGGACTGCATCAGCCCCAGCATTTT.

The chain uses TRBV28 and TRBJ1-2, with 10 bases matching TRBD1. Germline V gene data show CDR1 as MDHEN and CDR2 as SYDVKM. The CDR3 is 15 residues long. After removal of 5 bases from V and 4 bases from J, the junction contained 7 bases not matched to a gene. CDR3 sequence: CASSHPGDRGYGYTF. CDR3 DNA sequence: TGTGCCAGCAGTCACCCGGGGGACAGGGGCTATGGCTACACCTTC.

The gene calls are TRBV14 and TRBJ2-3; D is uncertain. The CDR3 totals 12 residues. CDR1 is SGHDN and CDR2 is FVKESK in the germline V gene. The ends were cut back, 4 bases at V and 2 bases at J, with 4 bases in the middle. The CDR3 nucleotides read TGTGCCAGCAGCCCGTTCACAGATACGCAGTATTTT. Protein product: CASSPFTDTQYF.

The V and J genes are TRBV6-6 and TRBJ1-2; TRBD1 matches 7 bases. The CDR3 covers 14 residues. Germline CDR1 and CDR2: MNHNY and SVGAGI (reference sequence). J gave up 10 bases and V 5 bases, and 13 bases lay outside the gene matches. Written as DNA, the CDR3 is TGTGCCAGCAGTACCCTCGGGACCGGGACAGACTACACCTTC. Translation gives CASSTLGTGTDYTF.

The V gene is TRBV6-5, the J gene TRBJ2-7, with 8 nucleotides matching TRBD1. The V gene's germline CDR1 is MNHEY and CDR2 SVGAGI. This CDR3 is built from 15 residues. V dropped 6 bases and J dropped 5; count of bases not matched to a gene: 12. The CDR3 sequence: CASRNARGLKNEQYF. CDR3 DNA sequence: TGTGCCAGCAGAAACGCCAGGGGGCTAAAAAACGAGCAGTACTTC.

The chain carries TRBV28 and TRBJ1-1; D may be TRBD1 (5 bases). V gave up 2 bases and J gave up 4 bases, with 11 bases separating them. Germline CDR1 MDHEN, CDR2 SYDVKM. This CDR3 has 14 residues. CDR3 sequence reads: CASSLIGTTTEAFF. The CDR3 nucleotides read TGTGCCAGCAGTTTAATAGGGACTACCACTGAAGCTTTCTTT.

V is TRBV7-8 and J is TRBJ1-1; 10 positions match TRBD1. Losses at the gene ends were 1 base for V and 1 base for J; bases not matched to a gene: 9. The germline CDR1 and CDR2 sequences are SGHVS and FQNEAQ. The CDR3 covers 18 residues. The CDR3 sequence is CASSLGPGQGRENTEAFF. CDR3 nucleotides: TGTGCCAGCAGCTTAGGTCCGGGACAGGGGAGGGAGAACACTGAAGCTTTCTTT.